This is a list of T cell receptor beta chains from one sample in a study of T cells in Graves' hyperthyroidism and ophthalmopathy. Using its own MiXCR run on the multiplex PCR reads, TCRdb lists one record per CDR3 protein. The data hold fewer than 700,000 distinct CDR3 sequences, with roughly 17% observed a single time. Sequences were obtained from blood. The receptors here all came from a woman aged 30 to 39 with Graves' hyperthyroidism. The CDR3 runs from the conserved cysteine through the conserved F or W. Fields, in order: V gene, J gene, CDR3 protein.

V: TRBV7-3; J: TRBJ2-3; CDR3: CASSLLAGVADTQYF
V: TRBV7-9; J: TRBJ1-6; CDR3: CASRPRGTGASPLHF
V: TRBV11-2; J: TRBJ2-2; CDR3: CASSEVRTRPGELFF
V: TRBV7-9; J: TRBJ2-7; CDR3: CASSFHRDRVERQYF
V: TRBV12-3/TRBV12-4; J: TRBJ2-7; CDR3: CASSFEGEGEQYF
V: TRBV2; J: TRBJ1-4; CDR3: CASTTGRGEKLFF
V: TRBV29-1; J: TRBJ2-1; CDR3: CSVTRFEDEQFF
V: TRBV30; J: TRBJ1-2; CDR3: CAWSSSDDYGYTF
V: TRBV6-5; J: TRBJ2-7; CDR3: CASSYSIRAGSSYEQYF
V: TRBV6-2/TRBV6-3; J: TRBJ2-7; CDR3: CASSYGSKSGLAGDFYEQYF
V: TRBV20-1; J: TRBJ2-5; CDR3: CSAFRQAVLETQYF
V: TRBV10-1; J: TRBJ2-7; CDR3: CASRGGLRAFPYEQYF
V: TRBV28; J: TRBJ1-1; CDR3: CASRPTGKGNTGAFF
V: TRBV28; J: TRBJ2-7; CDR3: CATHRGTVYEQYF
V: TRBV24-1; J: TRBJ2-3; CDR3: CATSEPTGTQYF